The 20 T cell receptor beta chains in this list originate from one sample, sequenced in a study of blood T cell repertoires in COVID-19. Some clones are missing from TCRdb's copy, which holds only in-frame ones; the method was immunoSEQ multiplex PCR. This table holds 150,000 to 200,000 clones, around four fifths found once. Input material: peripheral blood. These receptors all come from a woman in her thirties with acute or convalescent COVID-19.

The chain carries TRBV19 and TRBJ1-1, with D hard to call. CDR1 is LNHDA and CDR2 is SQIVND in the germline V gene (reference sequence). This CDR3 has 13 residues. The CDR3 DNA sequence: TGTGTCGTCCGAGGACTCTCGAACACTGAAGCTTTCTTT. Its protein product is CVVRGLSNTEAFF.

This chain joins TRBV5-4 and TRBJ2-1; 11 nucleotides line up with TRBD2. The CDR3 is 16 amino acids. Looked up from germline, CDR1 is SGHNT and CDR2 is YYREEE (reference sequence). With V trimmed by 4 bases and J by 6 bases, 9 bases remained unmatched. The CDR3 sequence is CASSPTLAGGRNEQFF. The CDR3 region has the DNA TGTGCCAGCAGCCCTACCTTAGCGGGAGGGCGCAATGAGCAGTTCTTC.

The table lists this clone with a count of one. The DNA of the CDR3 is TGTGCCAGCAGCTTATCGTCGGGGGCTGGAAACACCATATATTTT. Translated: CASSLSSGAGNTIYF. The rearrangement links TRBV7-2 to TRBJ1-3; TRBD1 is a possible D gene (5 bases). With 2 bases removed from V and 2 bases from J, the gap between germline ends came to 10 bases. Germline V gene data show CDR1 as SGHTA and CDR2 as FQGNSA. The CDR3 runs 15 residues. Based on the CDR3 plus reference TRBV7-2 and TRBJ1-3, the full variable domain is GAGVSQSPSNKVTEKGKDVELRCDPISGHTALYWYRQSLGQGLEFLIYFQGNSAPDKSGLPSDRFSAERTGGSVSTLTIQRTQQEDSAVYLCASSLSSGAGNTIYFGEGSWLTVV.

The genes are TRBV2 and TRBJ1-2; no clear D. The germline gives CDR1 SNHLY, CDR2 FYNNEI. Trimming removed 6 bases from V and 5 bases from J, with 10 bases in between. The CDR3 has 12 residues. The chain's CDR3 is CASRASRYGYTF. The DNA for the CDR3 is TGTGCCAGCAGGGCCTCTAGGTATGGCTACACCTTC.

The rearrangement links TRBV3-1 (or the pseudogene TRBV3-2) to TRBJ2-2; tentative D call: TRBD2 (5 bases). Trimming shortened V by 0 bases and J by 5 bases, and 16 bases separated the two germline ends. This CDR3 is 17 amino acids long. CDR1 is LGHDT, CDR2 YNNKEL, per germline (reference sequence). The CDR3 DNA sequence: TGTGCCAGCAGCCAAGATACCCACTCGGGGTGGACCGGGGAGCTGTTTTTT. Translation gives CASSQDTHSGWTGELFF.

This clone was observed a handful of times. The rearrangement joins TRBV5-1 to TRBJ1-2; D call uncertain. The CDR3 sequence is 13 residues long. V was shortened by 5 bases and J by 5 bases, with 13 bases between the two germline ends. Germline-derived CDR1 and CDR2 are SGHRS and YFSETQ. The CDR3 DNA sequence: TGCGCCAGCAGGCCCCTTGGAGAATATGGCTACACCTTC. Translation: CASRPLGEYGYTF.

The sample holds a few counts of this clone. The rearrangement links TRBV10-1 to TRBJ2-3; D is possibly TRBD1 (6 bases). The CDR3 spans 16 residues. Germline CDR1 and CDR2: WNHNN and SYGVQD (reference sequence). Trimming took off 3 bases at V and 4 bases at J, with 17 bases between the two ends. The CDR3 region has the DNA TGCGCCAGCAGTGAATTCGGCAGGGGCCCCCCAGATACGCAGTATTTT. Amino acid sequence: CASSEFGRGPPDTQYF.

To note about this clone: Other DNA sequences within the sample encode an identical CDR3. CDR3 protein: CATSTGYSNQPQHF. The CDR3 DNA reads TGTGCCACCAGCACCGGGTATAGCAATCAGCCCCAGCATTTT. This rearrangement joins TRBV15 to TRBJ1-5; D remains ambiguous. V shed 4 bases and J shed 0 bases, with 7 bases lying between them. Per the germline V gene, CDR1 is LNHNV and CDR2 is YYDKDF (reference sequence). CDR3 length equals 14 residues.

This clone came up a few times. The V call is TRBV29-1, the J call TRBJ1-1; 10 bases match TRBD1. Germline trimming cut 3 bases from V and 5 bases from J; bases unmatched to any gene: 6. Germline lookup yields CDR1 SQVTM and CDR2 ANQGSEA. This CDR3 spans 14 amino acids. Here the CDR3 reads CSVDYPGQGTEAFF. The DNA of the CDR3 is TGCAGCGTTGATTACCCGGGACAGGGGACTGAAGCTTTCTTT.

The V call is TRBV5-1, the J call TRBJ1-1; 7 bases map to TRBD1. J was trimmed by 4 bases and V by 5 bases; bases with no gene match: 8. CDR1 is SGHRS, CDR2 YFSETQ, per germline. The CDR3 spans 14 residues. DNA of the CDR3: TGCGCCAGCAGGTCAGGGGGAGCTGTCACTGAAGCTTTCTTT. This translates into CASRSGGAVTEAFF.

The chain recombines TRBV4-2 with TRBJ1-6; D perhaps matches TRBD1 (5 bases). The germline V gene has CDR1 LGHNA and CDR2 YNFKEQ. V lost 8 bases, J lost 4 bases, and 24 bases lay in between. This CDR3 has 18 residues. CDR3 nucleotides: TGTGCCAGCCGTCCCGGGAGCGGGAGGGGAGGGTATAATTCACCCCTCCACTTT. Translating it yields CASRPGSGRGGYNSPLHF.

The chain combines TRBV15 with TRBJ2-7, with D tentatively TRBD1 (5 bases). This CDR3 is built from 15 residues. Trimming shortened V by 1 base and J by 2 bases, and 12 bases separated the two germline ends. CDR1 is LNHNV and CDR2 is YYDKDF in the germline V gene (reference sequence). In DNA form, the CDR3 reads TGTGCCACCAGCAGAGGGGCCCAGGGCACCTACGAGCAGTACTTC. It translates to CATSRGAQGTYEQYF.

The chain combines TRBV28 with TRBJ1-2, with TRBD1 identical over 12 bases. Germline trimming cut 7 bases from V and 4 bases from J; bases unmatched to any gene: 7. The CDR3 is 15 residues long. Germline V gene data show CDR1 as MDHEN and CDR2 as SYDVKM. The CDR3 protein is CASKTPGQGAYGYTF. The DNA of the CDR3 is TGTGCCAGCAAAACACCGGGACAGGGGGCCTATGGCTACACCTTC.

This clone is a singleton in its sample. The chain joins TRBV19 to TRBJ2-7; 10 positions agree with TRBD2. After removal of 5 bases from V and 2 bases from J, the junction contained 6 bases not matched to a gene. Germline CDR1 is LNHDA and CDR2 is SQIVND (reference sequence). The CDR3 covers 15 residues. The CDR3 spells CASSLFGTSAYEQYF. The CDR3, as DNA: TGTGCCAGTAGTCTTTTCGGGACTAGCGCCTACGAGCAGTACTTC.

The V and J genes are TRBV4-1 and TRBJ1-1; maybe TRBD1 (5 bases). CDR1 and CDR2 from the germline V gene are MGHRA and YSYEKL. Trimming removed 3 bases from V and 1 base from J, with 12 bases in between. The CDR3 has 15 amino acids. CDR3 DNA: TGCGCCAGCAGCCAGGGGCGTGGGGAGAACACTGAAGCTTTCTTT. Amino acid sequence: CASSQGRGENTEAFF.

This rearrangement joins TRBV27 to TRBJ1-6; tentatively, D is TRBD1 (6 bases). CDR1 is MNHEY, CDR2 SMNVEV, per germline (reference sequence). CDR3 length: 18 residues. The V gene lost 2 bases and the J gene lost 0 bases, with 14 bases spanning the gap. DNA for the CDR3: TGTGCCAGCAGTTTACTGGGGGCCCTCCTCTCCTATAATTCACCCCTCCACTTT. Encoded protein: CASSLLGALLSYNSPLHF.

The chain recombines TRBV2 with TRBJ1-3; a possible D gene is TRBD1 (5 bases). Germline CDR1 reads SNHLY; CDR2 reads FYNNEI. This CDR3 is built from 14 residues. The V gene lost 7 bases and the J gene lost 4 bases, with 14 bases spanning the gap. The CDR3 coding sequence is TGTGCCAGCATTACGGGACTCCGGGGAAACACCATATATTTT. This encodes CASITGLRGNTIYF.

The gene calls are TRBV6-5 and TRBJ1-1, with a possible D match to TRBD1 (5 bases). Germline V gene lookup returns CDR1 MNHEY and CDR2 SVGAGI. Trimming left V 6 bases short and J 1 base short, with 9 bases between. This CDR3 is 13 amino acids long. The CDR3 coding sequence is TGTGCCAGCAGAGTGACAGAGAACACTGAAGCTTTCTTT. Its translation is CASRVTENTEAFF.

In this sample, this clone turned up once. The chain joins TRBV5-1 to TRBJ2-3; D might be TRBD1 (6 bases). V was clipped by 1 base and J by 3 bases, with 12 bases between them. The V gene's germline CDR1 is SGHRS and CDR2 YFSETQ. The CDR3 sequence is 15 residues long. CDR3 nucleotides: TGCGCCAGCAGCTTGCAACAGGGAAGGACAGATACGCAGTATTTT. Translation gives CASSLQQGRTDTQYF.

The chain is built from TRBV10-3 and TRBJ1-2; possibly TRBD1 for D (5 bases). Germline V gene lookup returns CDR1 ENHRY and CDR2 SYGVKD. The ends were cut back, 2 bases at V and 9 bases at J, with 13 bases in the middle. CDR3 length equals 13 residues. The CDR3 nucleotides read TGTGCCATCAGTGAGCCGGGGGGAGAACGCTACACCTTC. Residues: CAISEPGGERYTF.